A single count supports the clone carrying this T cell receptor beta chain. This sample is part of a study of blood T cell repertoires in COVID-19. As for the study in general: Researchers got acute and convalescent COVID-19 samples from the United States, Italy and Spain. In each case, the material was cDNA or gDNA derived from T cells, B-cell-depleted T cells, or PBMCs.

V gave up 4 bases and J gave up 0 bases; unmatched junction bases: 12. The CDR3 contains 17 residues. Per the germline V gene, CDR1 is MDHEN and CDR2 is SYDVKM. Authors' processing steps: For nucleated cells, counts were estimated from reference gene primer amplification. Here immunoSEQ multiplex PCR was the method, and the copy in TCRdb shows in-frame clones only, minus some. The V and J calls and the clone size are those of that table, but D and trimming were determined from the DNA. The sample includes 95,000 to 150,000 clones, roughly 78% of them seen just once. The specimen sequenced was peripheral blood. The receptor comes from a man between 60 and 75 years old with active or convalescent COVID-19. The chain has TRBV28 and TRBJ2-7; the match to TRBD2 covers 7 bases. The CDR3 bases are TGTGCCAGCAGTTATTCCTCAGGGACTACTAGCTCCTACGAGCAGTACTTC. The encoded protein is CASSYSSGTTSSYEQYF.